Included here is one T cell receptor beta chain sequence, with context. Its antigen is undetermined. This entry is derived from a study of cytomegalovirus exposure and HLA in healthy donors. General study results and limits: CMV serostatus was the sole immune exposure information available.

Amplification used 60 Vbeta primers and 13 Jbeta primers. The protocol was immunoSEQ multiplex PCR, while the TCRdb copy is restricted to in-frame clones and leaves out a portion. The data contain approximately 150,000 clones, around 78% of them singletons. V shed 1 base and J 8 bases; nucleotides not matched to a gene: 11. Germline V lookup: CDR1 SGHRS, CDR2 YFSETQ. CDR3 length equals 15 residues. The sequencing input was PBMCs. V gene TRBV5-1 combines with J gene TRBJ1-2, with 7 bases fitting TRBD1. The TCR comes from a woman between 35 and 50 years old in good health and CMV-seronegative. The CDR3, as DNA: TGCGCCAGCAGCTTGCTTGACGGGACAGCCAAGGGCTACACCTTC. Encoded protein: CASSLLDGTAKGYTF.